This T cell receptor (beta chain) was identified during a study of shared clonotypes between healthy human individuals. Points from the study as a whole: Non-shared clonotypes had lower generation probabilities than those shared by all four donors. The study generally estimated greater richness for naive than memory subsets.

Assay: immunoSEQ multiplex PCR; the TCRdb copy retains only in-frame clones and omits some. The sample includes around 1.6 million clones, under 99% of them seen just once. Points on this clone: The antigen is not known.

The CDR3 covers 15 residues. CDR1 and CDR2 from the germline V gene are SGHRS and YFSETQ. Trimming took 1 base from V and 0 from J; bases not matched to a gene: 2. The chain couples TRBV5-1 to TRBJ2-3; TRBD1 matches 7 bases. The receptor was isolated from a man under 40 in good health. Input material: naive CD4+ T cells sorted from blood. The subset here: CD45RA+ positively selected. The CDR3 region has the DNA TGCGCCAGCAGCTTGTCACAGGGGAGCACAGATACGCAGTATTTT. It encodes CASSLSQGSTDTQYF.